This T cell receptor (beta chain) comes out of a study of blood T cell repertoires in COVID-19. Whole-study context: The United States, Italy and Spain supplied acute and convalescent COVID-19 samples. Nucleic acid was either cDNA or gDNA, and it came from T cells, B-cell-depleted T cells, or PBMCs.

This study enrolled people aged 18 to 89 from around 26 US geographic areas. Assignment of participants to cohorts was predicated upon participant-reported clinical history. TCRdb keeps only in-frame clones here, not all; method: immunoSEQ multiplex PCR. The sample lists around 320,000 clones, nearly 90% occurring once. CDR3 size: 15 residues. The V gene lost 5 bases and the J gene lost 4 bases, with 17 bases spanning the gap. The V gene's germline CDR1 is LNHDA and CDR2 SQIVND (reference sequence). The clonotype originates from a young woman with acute COVID-19. The chain employs TRBV19 and TRBJ1-2; D gene ambiguous. Sequenced: PBMCs or T cells enriched from blood (not recorded which). The CDR3 region has the DNA TGTGCCAGTAGTCTTCCTAGGGAGGGCACCTATGGCTACACCTTC. Its translation is CASSLPREGTYGYTF.